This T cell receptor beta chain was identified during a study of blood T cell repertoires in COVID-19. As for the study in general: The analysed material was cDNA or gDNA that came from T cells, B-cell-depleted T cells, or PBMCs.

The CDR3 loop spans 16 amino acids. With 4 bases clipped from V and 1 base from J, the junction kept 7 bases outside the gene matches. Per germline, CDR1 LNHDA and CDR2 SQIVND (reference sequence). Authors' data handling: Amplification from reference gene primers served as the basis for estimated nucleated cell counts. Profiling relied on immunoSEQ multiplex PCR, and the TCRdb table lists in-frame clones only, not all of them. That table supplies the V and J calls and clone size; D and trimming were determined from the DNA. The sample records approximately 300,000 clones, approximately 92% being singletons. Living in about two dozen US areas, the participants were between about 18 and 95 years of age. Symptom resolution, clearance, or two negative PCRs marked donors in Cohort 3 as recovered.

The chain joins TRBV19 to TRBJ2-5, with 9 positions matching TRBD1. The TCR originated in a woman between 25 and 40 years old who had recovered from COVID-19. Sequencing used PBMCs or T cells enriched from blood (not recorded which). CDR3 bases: TGTGCCAGTAGTACCATGACAGGGGGGGTCCAAGAGACCCAGTACTTC. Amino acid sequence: CASSTMTGGVQETQYF. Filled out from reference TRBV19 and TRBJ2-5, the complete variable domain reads DGGITQSPKYLFRKEGQNVTLSCEQNLNHDAMYWYRQDPGQGLRLIYYSQIVNDFQKGDIAEGYSVSREKKESFPLTVTSAQKNPTAFYLCASSTMTGGVQETQYFGPGTRLLVL.